The 19 T cell receptor beta chains presented below share a single source sample, sequenced in a study of PD-L1 blockade in urothelial cancer. The protocol was immunoSEQ multiplex PCR, while the TCRdb copy is restricted to in-frame clones and leaves out a portion. The sample records tens of thousands of clones, around 90% being singletons. The time point: pretreatment peripheral blood. Sequenced material: PBMCs, taken around atezolizumab (anti-PD-L1) treatment. The origin of the receptors is a woman aged 80 or over with urothelial cancer.

The sample holds a few counts of this clone. V is TRBV11-2 and J is TRBJ1-1, with D maybe TRBD1 (5 bases). The CDR3 extends over 13 amino acids. Trimming stripped 3 bases from V and 7 bases from J, with 12 bases between. Germline values: CDR1 SGHAT, CDR2 FQNNGV. CDR3 loop: CASSFGRAFEAFF. CDR3 DNA sequence: TGTGCCAGCAGCTTCGGCAGGGCCTTTGAAGCTTTCTTT.

The chain employs TRBV9 and TRBJ2-5, with D tentatively TRBD1 (5 bases). V dropped 4 bases and J dropped 5 bases, with 12 bases sitting between them. The CDR3 consists of 13 residues. Germline CDR1 is SGDLS and CDR2 is YYNGEE. CDR3 amino acids: CASSPPGKETQYF. CDR3 nucleotides: TGTGCCAGCAGCCCCCCAGGGAAGGAGACCCAGTACTTC.

This clone was counted a few times. This chain's CDR3 is CASKGPGSGSGQFF. The CDR3, as DNA: TGTGCCAGTAAAGGGCCCGGTAGCGGATCCGGGCAGTTCTTC. The genes are TRBV19 and TRBJ2-1; a weak D match, TRBD2 (6 bases). This CDR3 is built from 14 residues. Germline V gene data show CDR1 as LNHDA and CDR2 as SQIVND (reference sequence). V gave up 7 bases and J gave up 12 bases, with 22 bases separating them.

The chain is built from TRBV5-6 and TRBJ1-5, with a possible D match to TRBD1 (5 bases). Germline CDR1 SGHDT, CDR2 YYEEEE. The CDR3 runs to 15 residues. With 3 bases removed from V and 2 bases from J, the gap between germline ends came to 12 bases. The CDR3 DNA follows: TGTGCCAGCAGCTCGCGGGGCGATGGCAATCAGCCCCAGCATTTT. It is translated as CASSSRGDGNQPQHF.

V usage is TRBV30 and J usage is TRBJ2-7, with D maybe TRBD2 (7 bases). The CDR3 sequence is 15 residues long. V was shortened by 0 bases and J by 4 bases, with 16 bases between the two germline ends. Germline V gives CDR1 GTSNPN, CDR2 SVGIG (reference sequence). The DNA for the CDR3 is TGTGCCTGGAGTGTGGGGGGGGCTATGGGGTACGAGCAGTACTTC. Encoded protein: CAWSVGGAMGYEQYF. Filled out from reference TRBV30 and TRBJ2-7, the complete variable domain reads SQTIHQWPATLVQPVGSPLSLECTVEGTSNPNLYWYRQAAGRGLQLLFYSVGIGQISSEVPQNLSASRPQDRQFILSSKKLLLSDSGFYLCAWSVGGAMGYEQYFGPGTRLTVT.

The chain joins TRBV13 to TRBJ1-5, with D possibly matching TRBD1 (5 bases). The CDR3 contains 15 residues. Per germline, CDR1 PRHDT and CDR2 FYEKMQ (reference sequence). V was cut by 5 bases and J by 7 bases, with 18 bases left in between. CDR3 sequence (DNA): TGTGCCAGCAGCCGCCGGTCCGGGGGGAGACAGCCCCAGCATTTT. Its protein is CASSRRSGGRQPQHF.

This clone showed up just once. The chain joins TRBV7-7 to TRBJ2-2, with a weak D call TRBD2 (5 bases). This CDR3 is built from 14 residues. Trimming removed 5 bases at V and 2 bases at J, with 9 bases between. CDR1 and CDR2 (germline): SSHAT, FNYEAQ (reference sequence). In DNA, the CDR3 is TGTGCCAGCAGCCGCAGCGGTAACACCGGGGAGCTGTTTTTT. Protein sequence: CASSRSGNTGELFF.

The chain combines TRBV6-5 with TRBJ1-1; 8 bases fit TRBD1. The CDR3 totals 15 residues. V lost 3 bases to trimming and J lost 1 base; unmatched junction nucleotides: 4. Germline-derived CDR1 and CDR2 are MNHEY and SVGAGI. This chain's CDR3 is CASSYHGTGNTEAFF. The CDR3 DNA is TGTGCCAGCAGTTATCACGGGACAGGGAACACTGAAGCTTTCTTT.

The chain employs TRBV7-9 and TRBJ2-3; TRBD2 agrees at 8 bases. Trimming cost V 1 base and J 4 bases; bases outside gene matches: 4. CDR3 length: 15 residues. The V gene's germline CDR1 is SEHNR and CDR2 FQNEAQ (reference sequence). The CDR3 DNA sequence: TGTGCCAGCAGCTTAGTAGCGGGAAGGTCAGATACGCAGTATTTT. Its translation: CASSLVAGRSDTQYF.

The J gene is TRBJ2-7, the V gene TRBV30, with TRBD2 as a possible D gene (6 bases). This CDR3 is built from 13 residues. The germline V gene has CDR1 GTSNPN and CDR2 SVGIG (reference sequence). Trimming removed 4 bases from V and 7 bases from J, with 17 bases in between. The DNA for the CDR3 is TGTGCCTGGACGAGACTAGGGCTGAATGAGCAGTACTTC. This gives the protein CAWTRLGLNEQYF.

The V gene is TRBV6-1, the J gene TRBJ1-2; D unresolved. The V end lost 10 bases, the J end lost 2 bases, and 14 bases lay between the germline ends. This CDR3 region has 13 residues. Germline assignment: CDR1 MNHNS and CDR2 SASEGT. The CDR3 loop is CATPLGVNYGYTF. CDR3 sequence (DNA): TGTGCCACACCACTGGGAGTCAACTATGGCTACACCTTC.

The chain employs TRBV7-2 and TRBJ2-7, with 9 bases that match TRBD1. The CDR3 totals 14 residues. The V gene end was trimmed by 5 bases and the J gene end by 4 bases; junction bases not matched to a gene: 6. CDR1 and CDR2 from the germline V gene are SGHTA and FQGNSA. CDR3 coding DNA: TGTGCCAGCAGCCCAAGACAGGGGGAGTACGAGCAGTACTTC. Translating it yields CASSPRQGEYEQYF.

J is TRBJ1-1 and V is TRBV19, with TRBD1 matching over 8 bases. V lost 6 bases to trimming and J lost 1 base; unmatched junction nucleotides: 7. This CDR3 region has 15 residues. Germline CDR1 reads LNHDA; CDR2 reads SQIVND (reference sequence). CDR3: CASRDRDLWNTEAFF. CDR3 coding DNA: TGTGCCAGTAGGGACAGGGACCTTTGGAACACTGAAGCTTTCTTT. Variable domain in full (rest from reference TRBV19 and TRBJ1-1): DGGITQSPKYLFRKEGQNVTLSCEQNLNHDAMYWYRQDPGQGLRLIYYSQIVNDFQKGDIAEGYSVSREKKESFPLTVTSAQKNPTAFYLCASRDRDLWNTEAFFGQGTRLTVV.

The CDR3 sequence is CASRPRGASDGYTF. DNA of the CDR3: TGTGCCAGCAGACCCAGGGGTGCGTCCGACGGCTACACCTTC. The rearrangement uses TRBV6-1 and TRBJ1-2, with a weak D call TRBD1 (6 bases). CDR3 length equals 14 residues. Trimming took off 6 bases at V and 8 bases at J, with 19 bases between the two ends. Per germline, CDR1 MNHNS and CDR2 SASEGT.

The chain links TRBV6-1 to TRBJ2-7; no clear D. CDR3 length: 14 amino acids. CDR1 and CDR2 from the germline V gene are MNHNS and SASEGT. Trimming removed 3 bases from V and 0 bases from J, with 9 bases in between. The CDR3 reads CASSENFSSYEQYF. CDR3 in DNA: TGTGCCAGCAGTGAGAATTTCAGCTCCTACGAGCAGTACTTC.

This chain uses TRBV18 with TRBJ2-1, with 9 bases lining up with TRBD2. Germline CDR1 is KGHSH and CDR2 is LQKENI. This CDR3 spans 15 amino acids. Trimming at V came to 1 base and at J to 5 bases, leaving 3 bases not matched to a gene. The CDR3 DNA sequence: TGTGCCAGCTCACCACAAAGCGGGAGGAACAATGAGCAGTTCTTC. The encoded protein is CASSPQSGRNNEQFF.

This clone was recorded many times. The rearrangement joins TRBV10-3 to TRBJ1-1; TRBD1 might be the D (6 bases). The CDR3 consists of 14 residues. With 4 bases removed from V and 5 bases from J, the gap between germline ends came to 14 bases. Germline V CDR1 and CDR2: ENHRY, SYGVKD. CDR3: CAISGRGTWTEAFF. Here the CDR3 DNA reads TGTGCCATCAGTGGAAGGGGGACGTGGACTGAAGCTTTCTTT.

The chain is built from TRBV19 and TRBJ1-3, with TRBD1 matching over 9 bases. V trimming: 8 bases; J trimming: 0 bases; junction bases outside the gene matches: 8. The CDR3 has 16 residues. Germline V gene sequence: CDR1 LNHDA, CDR2 SQIVND (reference sequence). CDR3 bases: TGTGCCAGTGCCGGGACAGGGCTATTCTCTGGAAACACCATATATTTT. It encodes CASAGTGLFSGNTIYF.

The genes are TRBV10-3 and TRBJ2-4; 7 positions agree with TRBD2. Germline loops: CDR1 ENHRY, CDR2 SYGVKD. This CDR3 has 18 residues. J gave up 0 bases and V 2 bases, and 10 bases lay outside the gene matches. The CDR3 reads CAISERGGSALAKNIQYF. In DNA form, the CDR3 reads TGTGCCATCAGTGAGAGGGGAGGGAGCGCTCTAGCCAAAAACATTCAGTACTTC.